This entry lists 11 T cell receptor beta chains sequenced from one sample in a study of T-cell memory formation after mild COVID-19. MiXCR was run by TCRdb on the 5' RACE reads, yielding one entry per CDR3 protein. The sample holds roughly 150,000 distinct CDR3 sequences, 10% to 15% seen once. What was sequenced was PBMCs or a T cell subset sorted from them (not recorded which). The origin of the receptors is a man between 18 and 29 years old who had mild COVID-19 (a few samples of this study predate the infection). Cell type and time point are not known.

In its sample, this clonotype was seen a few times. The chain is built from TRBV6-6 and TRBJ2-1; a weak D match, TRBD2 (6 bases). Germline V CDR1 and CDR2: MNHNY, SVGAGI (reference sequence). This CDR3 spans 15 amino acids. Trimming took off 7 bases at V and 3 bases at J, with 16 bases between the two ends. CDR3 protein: CASTNQRALYNEQFF. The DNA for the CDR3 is TGTGCCAGCACAAATCAGCGGGCCCTCTACAATGAGCAGTTCTTC.

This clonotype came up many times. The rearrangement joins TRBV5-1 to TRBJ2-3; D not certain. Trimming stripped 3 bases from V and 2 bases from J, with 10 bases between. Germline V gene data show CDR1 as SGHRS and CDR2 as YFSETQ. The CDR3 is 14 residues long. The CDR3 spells CASSSQTLTDTQYF. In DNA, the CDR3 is TGCGCCAGCAGCTCCCAGACCCTCACAGATACGCAGTATTTT.

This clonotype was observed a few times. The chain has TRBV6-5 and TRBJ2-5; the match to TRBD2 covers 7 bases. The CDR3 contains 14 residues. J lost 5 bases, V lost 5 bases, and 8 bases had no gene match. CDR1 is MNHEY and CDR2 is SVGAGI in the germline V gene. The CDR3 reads CASSNPGGGETQYF. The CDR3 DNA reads TGTGCCAGCAGTAACCCCGGGGGAGGGGAGACCCAGTACTTC.

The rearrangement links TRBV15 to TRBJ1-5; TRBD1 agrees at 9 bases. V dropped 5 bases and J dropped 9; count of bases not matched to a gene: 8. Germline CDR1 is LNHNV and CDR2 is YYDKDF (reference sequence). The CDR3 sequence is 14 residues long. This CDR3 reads CATSGGGQGRPQHF. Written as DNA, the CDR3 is TGTGCCACCAGCGGGGGGGGACAGGGCCGGCCCCAGCATTTT.

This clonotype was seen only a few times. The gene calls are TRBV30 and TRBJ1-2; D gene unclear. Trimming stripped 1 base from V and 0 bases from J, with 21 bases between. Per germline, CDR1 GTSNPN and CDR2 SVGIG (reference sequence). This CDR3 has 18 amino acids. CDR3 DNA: TGTGCCTGGAGTGCCCGACCCATCCGGTTGCGAGCTAACTATGGCTACACCTTC. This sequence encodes CAWSARPIRLRANYGYTF.

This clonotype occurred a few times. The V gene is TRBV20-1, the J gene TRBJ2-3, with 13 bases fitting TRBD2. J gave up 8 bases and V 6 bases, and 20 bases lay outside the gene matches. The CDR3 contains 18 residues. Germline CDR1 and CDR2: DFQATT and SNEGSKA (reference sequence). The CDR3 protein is CSAPRLAGGLLIRSTQYF. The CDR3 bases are TGCAGTGCCCCTCGACTAGCGGGGGGCCTCTTGATCAGGAGTACGCAGTATTTT.

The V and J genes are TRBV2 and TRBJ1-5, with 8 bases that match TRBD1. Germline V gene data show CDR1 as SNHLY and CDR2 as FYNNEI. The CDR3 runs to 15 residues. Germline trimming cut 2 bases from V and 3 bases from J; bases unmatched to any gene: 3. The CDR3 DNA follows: TGTGCCAGCAGTGAAATGGGACAGGTCAATCAGCCCCAGCATTTT. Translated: CASSEMGQVNQPQHF. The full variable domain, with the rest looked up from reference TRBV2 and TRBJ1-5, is EPEVTQTPSHQVTQMGQEVILRCVPISNHLYFYWYRQILGQKVEFLVSFYNNEISEKSEIFDDQFSVERPDGSNFTLKIRSTKLEDSAMYFCASSEMGQVNQPQHFGDGTRLSIL.

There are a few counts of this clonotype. The CDR3 here is CSALTSGGFNEQFF. The CDR3, as DNA: TGCAGTGCCCTGACTAGCGGGGGCTTTAATGAGCAGTTCTTC. This sequence joins TRBV20-1 and TRBJ2-1; 12 nucleotides align to TRBD2. Trimming removed 6 bases from V and 7 bases from J; junction bases left unmatched: 7. Looked up from germline, CDR1 is DFQATT and CDR2 is SNEGSKA (reference sequence). The CDR3 has 14 amino acids.

This chain's CDR3 is CASSLGSKETQYF. DNA of the CDR3: TGTGCCAGCAGTTTAGGCAGCAAAGAGACCCAGTACTTC. The chain links TRBV28 to TRBJ2-5; D remains unclear. With 2 bases removed from V and 3 bases from J, the gap between germline ends came to 7 bases. From germline, CDR1 is MDHEN and CDR2 SYDVKM. The CDR3 totals 13 residues.

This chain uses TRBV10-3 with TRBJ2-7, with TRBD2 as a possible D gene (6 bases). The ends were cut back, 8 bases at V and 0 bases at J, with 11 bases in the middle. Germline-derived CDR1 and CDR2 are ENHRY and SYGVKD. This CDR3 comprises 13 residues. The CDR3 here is CAIGDGSSYEQYV. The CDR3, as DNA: TGTGCCATCGGGGACGGGAGCTCCTACGAGCAGTACGTC.

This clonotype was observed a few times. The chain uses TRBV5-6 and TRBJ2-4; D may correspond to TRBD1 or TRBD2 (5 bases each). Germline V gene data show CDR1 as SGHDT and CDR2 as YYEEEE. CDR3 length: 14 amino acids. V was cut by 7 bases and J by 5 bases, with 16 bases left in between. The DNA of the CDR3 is TGTGCCAGCGTCCGCCGGGACGGAGAAAACATTCAGTACTTC. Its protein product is CASVRRDGENIQYF.